Below, 24 T cell receptor beta chains from the same sample are listed, as sequenced in a study of blood T cell repertoires in COVID-19. The assay was immunoSEQ multiplex PCR, and TCRdb's table has in-frame clones only and misses some. In the table there are 30,000 or so clones, around 67% of which are singletons. Input material: peripheral blood. The receptors here all came from a human donor in a cohort sampled during active COVID-19.

J is TRBJ1-5 and V is TRBV5-1; D unclear. This CDR3 is 16 amino acids long. Trimming pared 4 bases from V and 0 bases from J, leaving 14 bases between. Looked up from germline, CDR1 is SGHRS and CDR2 is YFSETQ. This chain's CDR3 is CASSLAPGDSNQPQHF. The CDR3 nucleotides read TGCGCCAGCAGCCTCGCCCCGGGAGATAGCAATCAGCCCCAGCATTTT.

CDR3 loop: CASSQGPGAGNTIYF. The CDR3 DNA reads as TGCGCCAGCAGCCAAGGTCCGGGGGCTGGAAACACCATATATTTT. This chain joins TRBV4-1 and TRBJ1-3, with D possibly matching TRBD1 (5 bases). V lost 1 base and J 2 bases, leaving 9 bases between the germline ends. Germline V gives CDR1 MGHRA, CDR2 YSYEKL. This CDR3 contains 15 residues.

This clone turned up a few times. CDR3 nucleotide sequence: TGCGCCAGCAGTTCCCCCGGGACATCAAGTGGCTACACCTTC. This sequence encodes CASSSPGTSSGYTF. The chain joins TRBV5-1 to TRBJ1-2; D may be TRBD1 (6 bases). The germline V gene encodes CDR1 SGHRS and CDR2 YFSETQ. V lost 5 bases to trimming and J lost 7 bases, with 18 bases between them. CDR3 size: 14 residues.

This rearrangement joins TRBV6-2 or TRBV6-3 to TRBJ2-1; 8 positions agree with TRBD2. The germline V gene has CDR1 MNHEY and CDR2 SVGEGT. J gave up 7 bases and V 6 bases, and 8 bases lay outside the gene matches. The CDR3 sequence is 14 residues long. CDR3 protein: CASSSSGPGNEQFF. The CDR3 DNA reads TGTGCCAGCAGCTCTAGCGGGCCCGGGAATGAGCAGTTCTTC.

The chain joins TRBV4-2 to TRBJ2-1, with 7 bases identical to TRBD1. CDR1 is LGHNA, CDR2 YNFKEQ, per germline. The CDR3 is 16 residues long. J was trimmed by 2 bases and V by 0 bases; bases with no gene match: 4. In nucleotides, the CDR3 is TGTGCCAGCAGCCAAGATCGGACAGGTACCTACAATGAGCAGTTCTTC. It yields the protein CASSQDRTGTYNEQFF.

The chain is built from TRBV7-2 and TRBJ1-6; D gene ambiguous. The V gene's germline CDR1 is SGHTA and CDR2 FQGNSA. The CDR3 length is 14 residues. V lost 2 bases and J 10 bases, leaving 12 bases between the germline ends. Written as DNA, the CDR3 is TGTGCCAGCAGCTTAAACGGGTTTGGGTCACCCCTCCACTTT. It specifies CASSLNGFGSPLHF. The full variable domain, with the rest looked up from reference TRBV7-2 and TRBJ1-6, is GAGVSQSPSNKVTEKGKDVELRCDPISGHTALYWYRQSLGQGLEFLIYFQGNSAPDKSGLPSDRFSAERTGGSVSTLTIQRTQQEDSAVYLCASSLNGFGSPLHFGNGTRLTVT.

V gene TRBV7-2 combines with J gene TRBJ2-5; TRBD2 agrees at 12 bases. With 3 bases clipped from V and 5 bases from J, the junction kept 7 bases outside the gene matches. CDR1 is SGHTA and CDR2 is FQGNSA in the germline V gene. This CDR3 has 16 residues. The CDR3 DNA sequence: TGTGCCAGCAGCTTGTTTGCTAGCGGGGGGGCGGAGACCCAGTACTTC. Its translation: CASSLFASGGAETQYF.

The chain links TRBV20-1 to TRBJ2-7; 11 bases agree with TRBD2. The ends lost 3 bases at V and 2 bases at J; junction bases unmatched: 3. CDR3 size: 14 residues. The germline V gene has CDR1 DFQATT and CDR2 SNEGSKA (reference sequence). The CDR3 is CSASLAGGTYEQYF. CDR3 bases: TGCAGTGCTAGTCTAGCGGGAGGCACCTACGAGCAGTACTTC.

The V gene is TRBV11-2, the J gene TRBJ1-2; D possibly corresponds to TRBD1 (6 bases). V lost 3 bases, J lost 8 bases, and 13 bases lay in between. This CDR3 has 13 residues. Germline values: CDR1 SGHAT, CDR2 FQNNGV. CDR3 nucleotides: TGTGCCAGCAGCTTTGTAGGGGGTGGAGGCTACACCTTC. Protein: CASSFVGGGGYTF.

The chain has TRBV3-1 (or the pseudogene TRBV3-2) and TRBJ1-2; D possibly corresponds to TRBD1 (6 bases). This CDR3 region has 13 residues. V was cut by 3 bases and J by 6 bases, with 11 bases left in between. Per the germline V gene, CDR1 is LGHDT and CDR2 is YNNKEL (reference sequence). The CDR3 loop is CASSQGASDGYTF. The CDR3 DNA follows: TGTGCCAGCAGCCAGGGGGCCAGCGATGGCTACACCTTC.

V usage is TRBV5-1 and J usage is TRBJ2-1; 13 nucleotides match TRBD2. The CDR3 has 14 amino acids. The germline V gene encodes CDR1 SGHRS and CDR2 YFSETQ. With 7 bases clipped from V and 6 bases from J, the junction kept 4 bases outside the gene matches. The CDR3 loop is CASRGLAGSNEQFF. CDR3 DNA: TGCGCCAGCCGGGGACTAGCGGGGAGCAATGAGCAGTTCTTC.

In its sample, this clone is medium-sized. The chain recombines TRBV2 with TRBJ1-6; 10 bases agree with TRBD1. Germline V gene data show CDR1 as SNHLY and CDR2 as FYNNEI. The CDR3 runs to 14 residues. The V and J ends lost 4 bases and 7 bases, in that order; junction bases with no gene match: 1. DNA of the CDR3: TGTGCCAGCAGTGCGGGACAGGGGAATTCACCCCTCCACTTT. Translating it yields CASSAGQGNSPLHF. Looking up the rest from reference TRBV2 and TRBJ1-6 gives the full variable domain: EPEVTQTPSHQVTQMGQEVILRCVPISNHLYFYWYRQILGQKVEFLVSFYNNEISEKSEIFDDQFSVERPDGSNFTLKIRSTKLEDSAMYFCASSAGQGNSPLHFGNGTRLTVT.

The V call is TRBV7-2, the J call TRBJ1-2; 9 bases are shared with TRBD1. The ends lost 8 bases at V and 8 bases at J; junction bases unmatched: 9. The CDR3 is 13 residues long. From germline, CDR1 is SGHTA and CDR2 FQGNSA. The CDR3 DNA is TGTGCCAGCGGAACGGGACAGGGTGGCGGCTACACCTTC. Protein: CASGTGQGGGYTF.

V gene TRBV9 combines with J gene TRBJ1-3; 7 bases agree with TRBD1. V gave up 4 bases and J gave up 2 bases; unmatched junction bases: 3. This CDR3 comprises 14 residues. Germline-derived CDR1 and CDR2 are SGDLS and YYNGEE. CDR3 in DNA: TGTGCCAGCAGCTTGGGACAGCCTGGAAACACCATATATTTT. It codes for CASSLGQPGNTIYF.

This clone was seen at least ten times. The genes are TRBV6-5 and TRBJ2-1; D gene uncertain. From germline, CDR1 is MNHEY and CDR2 SVGAGI. The V gene lost 5 bases and the J gene lost 0 bases, with 11 bases spanning the gap. The length of the CDR3 is 15 residues. The CDR3 DNA reads TGTGCCAGCAGTCCCCAAAGTAGCTCCTACAATGAGCAGTTCTTC. Its protein is CASSPQSSSYNEQFF.

V and J are TRBV19 and TRBJ2-2; 8 positions agree with TRBD1. The CDR3 totals 14 residues. V trimming: 7 bases; J trimming: 0 bases; junction bases outside the gene matches: 1. Germline loops: CDR1 LNHDA, CDR2 SQIVND (reference sequence). The CDR3 bases are TGTGCCAGTATGGACAGGGCGAACACCGGGGAGCTGTTTTTT. Translated: CASMDRANTGELFF.

The J gene is TRBJ1-3, the V gene TRBV3-1 (or the pseudogene TRBV3-2); 8 bases fit TRBD1. Germline V CDR1 and CDR2: LGHDT, YNNKEL (reference sequence). V shed 4 bases and J 1 base; nucleotides not matched to a gene: 6. This CDR3 has 16 residues. The CDR3 bases are TGTGCCAGCAGCCCTCGGGACAGGACTTCTGGAAACACCATATATTTT. Protein product: CASSPRDRTSGNTIYF.

As for this clone: Compared with germline, one end of the junction differs, possibly owing to a read error. The V and J genes are TRBV2 and TRBJ2-1, with 8 bases lining up with TRBD2. Germline values: CDR1 SNHLY, CDR2 FYNNEI. This CDR3 spans 12 amino acids. The CDR3 DNA follows: TGTGCCAGCAGTGGAGCCCTAGCGGGCGTACTCTTC. This gives the protein CASSGALAGVLF.

The rearrangement links TRBV6-2 or TRBV6-3 to TRBJ1-1; no definite D call. The ends were cut back, 0 bases at V and 7 bases at J, with 9 bases in the middle. This CDR3 region has 13 residues. The V gene's germline CDR1 is MNHEY and CDR2 SVGEGT. The CDR3 spells CASSYSSRYEAFF. CDR3 nucleotide sequence: TGTGCCAGCAGTTACTCGAGCCGGTATGAAGCTTTCTTT.

This clone was counted a few times. The chain recombines TRBV5-4 with TRBJ2-2; the match to TRBD1 covers 9 bases. V lost 4 bases to trimming and J lost 7 bases; unmatched junction nucleotides: 11. This CDR3 contains 16 residues. Germline V gene data show CDR1 as SGHNT and CDR2 as YYREEE (reference sequence). CDR3 in DNA: TGTGCCAGCAGCGCCCCCGGGACAGGGCTAAGCGGGGAGCTGTTTTTT. It codes for CASSAPGTGLSGELFF.

CDR3 bases: TGTGCCAGCAGCTTAGGAGGGGCGGGAACCAATGAGCAGTTCTTC. Translated, it gives CASSLGGAGTNEQFF. V usage is TRBV7-2 and J usage is TRBJ2-1; TRBD2 is a possible D gene (6 bases). V was cut by 1 base and J by 6 bases, with 13 bases left in between. This CDR3 contains 15 residues. The germline gives CDR1 SGHTA, CDR2 FQGNSA.

This clone is medium-sized. The chain joins TRBV28 to TRBJ1-4, with D unclear. The V and J ends lost 3 bases and 4 bases respectively, with 6 bases between them. CDR1 and CDR2 (germline): MDHEN, SYDVKM. The length of the CDR3 is 13 residues. The CDR3 nucleotides read TGTGCCAGCAGTTTTTACATTAATGAAAAACTGTTTTTT. It encodes CASSFYINEKLFF.

The chain has TRBV4-1 and TRBJ2-6; 7 bases are a match to TRBD1. V shed 1 base, J shed 1 base, and the junction held 13 bases outside the gene matches. The length of the CDR3 is 20 residues. From germline, CDR1 is MGHRA and CDR2 YSYEKL. In DNA form, the CDR3 reads TGCGCCAGCAGCCAAGGACGGGGCAGGGGGAGACTTTCTGGGGCCAACGTCCTGACTTTC. It yields the protein CASSQGRGRGRLSGANVLTF.

V gene TRBV19 combines with J gene TRBJ1-1; TRBD1 might be the D (6 bases). Germline V gene lookup returns CDR1 LNHDA and CDR2 SQIVND (reference sequence). This CDR3 is 11 amino acids long. Trimming pared 4 bases from V and 11 bases from J, leaving 11 bases between. Here the CDR3 DNA reads TGTGCCAGTAGTACAGGGGCTGGGGCTTTCTTT. It yields the protein CASSTGAGAFF.